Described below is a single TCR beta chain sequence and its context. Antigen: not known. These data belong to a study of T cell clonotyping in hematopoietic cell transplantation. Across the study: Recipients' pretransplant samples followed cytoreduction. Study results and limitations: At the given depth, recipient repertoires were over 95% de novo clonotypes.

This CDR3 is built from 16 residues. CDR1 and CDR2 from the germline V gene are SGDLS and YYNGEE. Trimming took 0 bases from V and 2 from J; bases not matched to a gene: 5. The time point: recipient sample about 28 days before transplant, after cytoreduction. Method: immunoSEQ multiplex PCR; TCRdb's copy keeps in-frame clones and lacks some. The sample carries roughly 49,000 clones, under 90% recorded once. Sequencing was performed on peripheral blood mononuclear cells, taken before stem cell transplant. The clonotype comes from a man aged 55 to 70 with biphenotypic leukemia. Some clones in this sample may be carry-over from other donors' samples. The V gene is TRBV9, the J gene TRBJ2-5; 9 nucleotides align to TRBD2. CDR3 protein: CASSVVGSGSQETQYF. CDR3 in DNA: TGTGCCAGCAGCGTAGTTGGTAGCGGGAGTCAAGAGACCCAGTACTTC.